The sequence of this TCR beta chain was determined in a study of T cell changes during pregnancy in multiple sclerosis. Using immunoSEQ multiplex PCR, the repertoire was profiled, and TCRdb retains in-frame clones only, with some absent. Here the sample spans fewer than 45,000 clones, around 93% being singletons. Trimming cost V 5 bases and J 5 bases; bases outside gene matches: 20. CDR1 is SGHVS and CDR2 is FNYEAQ in the germline V gene. CDR3 length equals 21 residues. The sample consisted of CD8+ T cells from peripheral blood mononuclear cells, taken in the third trimester of pregnancy. The chain links TRBV7-6 to TRBJ2-1, with 14 bases aligning to TRBD2. This TCR was sampled from a female donor with multiple sclerosis, enrolled in a pregnancy study. The CDR3 is CASSPSGLAGDPRIQDNEQFF. The CDR3 DNA follows: TGTGCCAGCAGCCCCTCGGGACTAGCGGGAGACCCCCGAATTCAGGACAATGAGCAGTTCTTC.